This TCR beta chain is from a study of blood T cell repertoires in COVID-19. Overall study context: The United States, Italy and Spain were the sources of the acute and convalescent COVID-19 samples. In each case, the material was cDNA or gDNA derived from T cells, B-cell-depleted T cells, or PBMCs.

Germline-derived CDR1 and CDR2 are MNHNS and SASEGT. The CDR3 runs 13 residues. Trimming removed 2 bases from V and 3 bases from J, with 6 bases in between. The Seattle patients joined while their infection was active and were tracked longitudinally afterward. Authors' processing steps: Reference gene primer amplification in the assay estimated nucleated cell counts. This table comes from immunoSEQ multiplex PCR, and its TCRdb copy is limited to in-frame clones, with some not included. The V and J calls and clone size are taken from that table; D and trimming were inferred from the DNA. Of some 120,000 clones in the sample, around four fifths were seen once.

This sequence joins TRBV6-1 and TRBJ2-3; D remains ambiguous. What was sequenced was peripheral blood. The receptor comes from a man of 80 years or more with COVID-19, enrolled during active disease. CDR3 amino acids: CASSEIGTDTQYF. Written as DNA, the CDR3 is TGTGCCAGCAGTGAAATCGGTACAGATACGCAGTATTTT.